Listed below are T cell receptor beta chains from one sample, sequenced in a study of T cell clonotyping in hematopoietic cell transplantation. The method was immunoSEQ multiplex PCR; TCRdb's version includes in-frame clones alone and lacks a portion of them. This table has around 6,000 clones, roughly 91% appearing once. The sequencing here drew on peripheral blood mononuclear cells, taken 100 days after allogeneic stem cell transplant. These receptors all stem from a female patient aged 50 to 60 who had an allogeneic stem cell transplant from a related donor, so the T cells may come from the graft donor. Some clones in this sample may be carry-over from other donors' samples. The CDR3 runs from the conserved cysteine through the conserved F or W. Fields, in order: D gene, V gene, clone size, J gene, CDR3 DNA, CDR3 protein. The D gene is left open where the match is weak. Clone size appears in some rows only: once, few, many, or a class for an expanded clone.

.	TRBV5-1	.	TRBJ2-3	TGCGCCAGCAGCGCCGAAGGCACAGATACGCAGTATTTT	CASSAEGTDTQYF
.	TRBV27	few	TRBJ2-3	TGTGCCAGCAGCCCCGGGACATACCCCGCAGATACGCAGTATTTT	CASSPGTYPADTQYF
.	TRBV30	.	TRBJ1-1	TGTGCCTGGGACGAGGGGCAGCGTATCGCTTTCTTT	CAWDEGQRIAFF
.	TRBV19	.	TRBJ1-2	TGTGCCAGTAAATGGAACTGGCAGGCAGGTCATGGCTACACCTTC	CASKWNWQAGHGYTF
TRBD1	TRBV2	.	TRBJ2-2	TGTGCCAGCACAGGGGCCAGGGGGTACACCGGGGAGCTGTTTTTT	CASTGARGYTGELFF
.	TRBV30	.	TRBJ1-1	TGTGCCTGGAATAGGCAGAACACTGAAGCTTTCTTT	CAWNRQNTEAFF
.	TRBV7-2	few	TRBJ1-5	TGTGCCAGCAGCTTAGCGACTATGCCCCAGCATTTT	CASSLATMPQHF
TRBD1	TRBV28	.	TRBJ1-2	TGTGCCAGCACCCTAGGGGGGACAGGCTATGGCTACACCTTC	CASTLGGTGYGYTF
TRBD2	TRBV18	.	TRBJ2-3	TGTGCCAGCTCACCTCCCGGGGGGGCAGATACGCAGTATTTT	CASSPPGGADTQYF
.	TRBV9	few	TRBJ2-7	TGTGCCAGCAGCGTCCAACCCGGACAAGCCTACGAGCAGTACTTC	CASSVQPGQAYEQYF
TRBD1	TRBV5-1	.	TRBJ1-2	TGCGCCAGCAGCTTGGAACCCGGGACAGGGGGCGTTGGCTACACCTTC	CASSLEPGTGGVGYTF
.	TRBV4-3	.	TRBJ2-3	TGCGCCAGCAGCCAAGGGCGGGGACAGTATTTT	CASSQGRGQYF
TRBD2	TRBV29-1	.	TRBJ2-2	TGCAGCGTTGGACTAGCGGGGGGCACCGGGGAGCTGTTTTTT	CSVGLAGGTGELFF
TRBD1	TRBV5-1	.	TRBJ2-3	TGCGCCAGCAGGCCGAGACAGGGCACCACAGATACGCAGTATTTT	CASRPRQGTTDTQYF
TRBD2	TRBV6-1	once	TRBJ2-2	TGTGCCAGCAGTGTCTCGCGGGGGGGCGTGACCGGGGAGCTGTTTTTT	CASSVSRGGVTGELFF
TRBD1	TRBV6-5	.	TRBJ2-3	TGTGCCAGCAAAGGGGGCTTACACACAGATACGCAGTATTTT	CASKGGLHTDTQYF
.	TRBV25-1	.	TRBJ1-2	TGTGCCAGCAGTGAATTAGACACGAACTATGGCTACACCTTC	CASSELDTNYGYTF
TRBD2	TRBV19	few	TRBJ2-1	TGTGCCAGCAGGGGCACGCGGGAGGGCCGGAATGAGCAGTTCTTC	CASRGTREGRNEQFF
.	TRBV11-2	.	TRBJ1-1	TGTGCCAGCAGCTCGGCGGACACATGGGGCACTGAAGCTTTCTTT	CASSSADTWGTEAFF
.	TRBV11-1	.	TRBJ2-7	TGTGCCAGCAGCTTTCCCCCATCCTACGAGCAGTACTTC	CASSFPPSYEQYF
.	TRBV5-1	.	TRBJ2-1	TGCGCCAGCAGCTTGGATGGAGACTCCTACAATGAGCAGTTCTTC	CASSLDGDSYNEQFF
.	TRBV28	.	TRBJ1-5	TGTGCCAGCAGTTTATCAGGGGCGGTGCAGCCCCAGCATTTT	CASSLSGAVQPQHF
TRBD1	TRBV5-5	.	TRBJ2-7	TGTGCCAGCAGCTCAAGGGGACAGGGGAGAGCTTGGCCCTACGAGCAGTACTTC	CASSSRGQGRAWPYEQYF
TRBD1	TRBV7-9	.	TRBJ2-7	TGTGCCAGCAGCCCGGCCGGGACAGGGGGGACCTACGAGCAGTACTTC	CASSPAGTGGTYEQYF
.	TRBV7-1	.	TRBJ2-7	TGTGCCAGCAGCTTAGCGTCGGCGGCCTACGAGCAGTACTTC	CASSLASAAYEQYF
.	TRBV5-1	.	TRBJ1-3	TGCGCCAGCAGGCCTTACTCGGACAGCCGTGGGAACACCATATATTTT	CASRPYSDSRGNTIYF
TRBD1	TRBV2	.	TRBJ1-4	TGTGCCAGCAGGGCCGGGACAGGGTTTTCGTTTTACTTTGAAAAACTGTTTTTT	CASRAGTGFSFYFEKLFF
.	TRBV7-2	.	TRBJ1-1	TGTGCCAGCAGCTTAGCAGGTACGGCCCTTGAAGCTTTCTTT	CASSLAGTALEAFF
.	TRBV5-1	.	TRBJ2-7	TGCGCCAGCAGCGCCGGAGAGGCCGACAGCTCCTACGAGCAGTACTTC	CASSAGEADSSYEQYF
.	TRBV6-5	.	TRBJ1-4	TGTGCCAGCAGTTACTCGGCAGGGATGCGCGAAAAACTGTTTTTT	CASSYSAGMREKLFF
.	TRBV5-1	.	TRBJ1-3	TGCGCCAGCAGTCCTATGGGGATCTCTGGAAACACCATATATTTT	CASSPMGISGNTIYF